These 7 T cell receptor beta chains came from one sample sequenced in a study of blood T cell repertoires in COVID-19. Clones were sequenced by immunoSEQ multiplex PCR, and TCRdb holds only the in-frame ones, with some missing. The top ten clones hold 3.1% of a sample with hundreds of thousands of clones, roughly nine tenths of them seen once. The specimen was PBMCs or T cells enriched from blood (not recorded which). The receptor set was obtained from a woman between 45 and 60 years old in a cohort exposed to, infected with or recovered from COVID-19 (not recorded which).

This clone was found a few times. This chain uses TRBV7-2 with TRBJ1-2; D is ambiguous. Per the germline V gene, CDR1 is SGHTA and CDR2 is FQGNSA. The CDR3 loop spans 14 amino acids. The V end lost 0 bases, the J end lost 3 bases, and 8 bases lay between the germline ends. The CDR3 loop reads CASSLAREDYGYTF. CDR3 nucleotides: TGTGCCAGCAGCTTAGCCCGGGAAGACTATGGCTACACCTTC.

The V gene is TRBV28, the J gene TRBJ1-4; maybe TRBD1 (5 bases). Per the germline V gene, CDR1 is MDHEN and CDR2 is SYDVKM. Trimming shortened V by 8 bases and J by 7 bases, and 17 bases separated the two germline ends. There are 14 residues in the CDR3. CDR3 DNA: TGTGCCAGCCTCCGGGAGGGGCGCGGTGAAAAACTGTTTTTT. It codes for CASLREGRGEKLFF.

The chain recombines TRBV7-9 with TRBJ1-1; TRBD1 is a possible D gene (6 bases). V gave up 4 bases and J gave up 5 bases, with 14 bases separating them. The CDR3 length is 14 residues. The V gene's germline CDR1 is SEHNR and CDR2 FQNEAQ (reference sequence). CDR3 loop: CASSSRGGSTEAFF. The DNA for the CDR3 is TGTGCCAGCAGCTCTCGGGGGGGCAGTACTGAAGCTTTCTTT. The whole variable domain, remainder taken from reference TRBV7-9 and TRBJ1-1, is DTGVSQNPRHKITKRGQNVTFRCDPISEHNRLYWYRQTLGQGPEFLTYFQNEAQLEKSRLLSDRFSAERPKGSFSTLEIQRTEQGDSAMYLCASSSRGGSTEAFFGQGTRLTVV.

The V call is TRBV19, the J call TRBJ2-5, with D hard to call. V shed 3 bases and J shed 5 bases, with 10 bases lying between them. Germline CDR1 reads LNHDA; CDR2 reads SQIVND (reference sequence). The CDR3 sequence is 13 residues long. The CDR3: CASSIGHEETQYF. CDR3 DNA sequence: TGTGCCAGTAGTATTGGTCACGAGGAGACCCAGTACTTC.

The count of this clone is one. This rearrangement joins TRBV4-1 to TRBJ2-1; 11 nucleotides match TRBD2. V was pared by 5 bases and J by 7 bases, with 7 bases of the junction left unmatched. Germline V gene sequence: CDR1 MGHRA, CDR2 YSYEKL. The CDR3 has 15 residues. The CDR3 nucleotides read TGCGCCAGCAGCGTTAGCGGGGGGGCCTGGAATGAGCAGTTCTTC. This translates into CASSVSGGAWNEQFF.

V gene TRBV5-1 combines with J gene TRBJ1-1, with a possible D match to TRBD1 (5 bases). The germline gives CDR1 SGHRS, CDR2 YFSETQ. Trimming removed 4 bases from V and 2 bases from J, with 27 bases in between. The CDR3 contains 19 residues. The CDR3 DNA sequence: TGCGCCAGCAGCCCTTTGGGGGGATGGGGTAACCTAGGCAACACTGAAGCTTTCTTT. This gives the protein CASSPLGGWGNLGNTEAFF.

V gene TRBV9 combines with J gene TRBJ1-1; perhaps TRBD1 as D (5 bases). The germline V and J ends were trimmed by 7 bases and 3 bases, with 19 bases remaining between them. The CDR3 extends over 15 amino acids. Germline V CDR1 and CDR2: SGDLS, YYNGEE. CDR3 bases: TGTGCCAGCCCTTCCCGGCGGGGAGGGGACACTGAAGCTTTCTTT. It translates to CASPSRRGGDTEAFF.